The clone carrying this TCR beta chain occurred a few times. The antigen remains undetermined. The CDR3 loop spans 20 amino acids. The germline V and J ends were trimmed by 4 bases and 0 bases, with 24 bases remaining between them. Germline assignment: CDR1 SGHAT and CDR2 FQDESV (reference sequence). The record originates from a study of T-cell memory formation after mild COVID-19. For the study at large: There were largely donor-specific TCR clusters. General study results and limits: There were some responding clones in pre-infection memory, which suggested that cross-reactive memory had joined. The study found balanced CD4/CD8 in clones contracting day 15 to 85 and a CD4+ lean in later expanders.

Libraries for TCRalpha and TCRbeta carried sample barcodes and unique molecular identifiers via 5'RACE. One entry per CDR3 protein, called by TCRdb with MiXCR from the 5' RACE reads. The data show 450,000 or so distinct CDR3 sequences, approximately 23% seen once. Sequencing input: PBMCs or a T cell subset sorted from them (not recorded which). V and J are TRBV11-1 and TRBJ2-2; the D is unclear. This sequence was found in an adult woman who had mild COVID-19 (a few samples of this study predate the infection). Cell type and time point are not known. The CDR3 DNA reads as TGTGCCAGCAGCTCCCGTTCTAGATTTAGTGGTATGGCGAACACCGGGGAGCTGTTTTTT. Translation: CASSSRSRFSGMANTGELFF.